This record covers a single T cell receptor beta chain. Its antigen is unidentified. TCR beta VDJ and CDR3 profiles were obtained from a genomic DNA template. TCRdb reprocessed the reads with MiXCR, giving one entry per CDR3 protein. The repertoire holds around 130,000 distinct CDR3 sequences, under 60% seen once, with approximately 28% in the top ten. The trim removed 2 bases at V and 10 bases at J, leaving 8 bases unmatched. This CDR3 is built from 16 residues. Germline V gene lookup returns CDR1 MNHEY and CDR2 SMNVEV (reference sequence). These data belong to a study of CD8+CD57+ T cells in acquired aplastic anemia. Whole-study results and caveats: Overlap between patients and controls comprised roughly 28 CD8+ CDR3 sequences.

By flow cytometry, patients selected for sequencing had shown an expansion of CD8+CD57+ cells. The chain has TRBV27 and TRBJ1-6, with 10 bases identical to TRBD1. This clonotype was obtained from a human donor with aplastic anemia. Sequencing used sorted CD4+, CD8+, or CD8+CD57+ T cells (not recorded which) from PBMCs. The CDR3 loop reads CASSLHPGQGTSPLHF. The CDR3 DNA sequence: TGTGCCAGCAGTTTACACCCGGGACAGGGGACATCACCCCTCCACTTT.